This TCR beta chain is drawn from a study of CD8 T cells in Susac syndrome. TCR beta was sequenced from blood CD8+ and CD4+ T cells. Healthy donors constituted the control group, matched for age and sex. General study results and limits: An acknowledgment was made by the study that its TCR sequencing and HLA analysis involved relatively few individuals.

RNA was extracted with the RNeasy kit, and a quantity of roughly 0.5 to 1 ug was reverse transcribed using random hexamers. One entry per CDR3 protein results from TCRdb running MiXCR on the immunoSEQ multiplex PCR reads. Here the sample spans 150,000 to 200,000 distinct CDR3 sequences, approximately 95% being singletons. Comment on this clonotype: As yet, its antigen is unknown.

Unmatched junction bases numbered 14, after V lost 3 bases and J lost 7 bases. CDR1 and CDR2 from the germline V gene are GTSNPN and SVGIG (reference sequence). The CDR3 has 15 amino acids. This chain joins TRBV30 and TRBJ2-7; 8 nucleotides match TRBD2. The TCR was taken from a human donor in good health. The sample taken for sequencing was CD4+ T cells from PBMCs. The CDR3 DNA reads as TGTGCCTGGAGGTCGGGAGGGGGGCCGTGGAGGGAGCAGTACTTC. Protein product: CAWRSGGGPWREQYF.